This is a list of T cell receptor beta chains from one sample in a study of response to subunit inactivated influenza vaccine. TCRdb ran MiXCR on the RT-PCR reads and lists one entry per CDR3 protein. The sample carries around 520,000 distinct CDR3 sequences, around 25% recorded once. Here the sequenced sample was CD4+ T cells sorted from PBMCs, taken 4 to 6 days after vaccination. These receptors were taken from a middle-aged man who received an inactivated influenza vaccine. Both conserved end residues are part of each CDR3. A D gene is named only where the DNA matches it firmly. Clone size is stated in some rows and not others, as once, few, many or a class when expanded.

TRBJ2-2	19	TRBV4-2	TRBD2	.	CASSPVEAGGIANTGELFF	TGTGCCAGCAGCCCCGTGGAAGCGGGGGGCATCGCGAACACCGGGGAGCTGTTTTTT
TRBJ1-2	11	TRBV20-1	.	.	CSAREGNGYTF	TGCAGTGCTAGGGAGGGGAATGGCTACACCTTC
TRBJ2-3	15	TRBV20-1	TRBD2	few	CSALAGGLGTDTQYF	TGCAGTGCTTTAGCGGGGGGGCTCGGGACAGATACGCAGTATTTT
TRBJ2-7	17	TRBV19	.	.	CASSMGVDSWRSYEQYF	TGTGCCAGTAGTATGGGAGTTGACAGCTGGAGGTCGTACGAGCAGTACTTC
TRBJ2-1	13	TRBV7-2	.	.	CASTQSRNNEQFF	TGTGCCAGCACCCAGTCCCGAAACAATGAGCAGTTCTTC
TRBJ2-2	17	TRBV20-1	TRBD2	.	CSATPLAGGGSTGELFF	TGCAGTGCTACCCCGCTAGCGGGGGGTGGTAGCACCGGGGAGCTGTTTTTT
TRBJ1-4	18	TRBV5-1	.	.	CASSFRWLTGATNEKLFF	TGCGCCAGCAGCTTCCGGTGGCTAACTGGGGCAACTAATGAAAAACTGTTTTTT
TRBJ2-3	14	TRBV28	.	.	CASQRGPRTDTQYF	TGTGCCAGCCAAAGGGGTCCCCGCACAGATACGCAGTATTTT
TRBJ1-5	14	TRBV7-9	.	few	CASSSDSVNQPQHF	TGTGCCAGCAGCTCAGACAGCGTTAATCAGCCCCAGCATTTT
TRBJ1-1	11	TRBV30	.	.	CASASNTEAFF	TGTGCCTCGGCTTCGAACACTGAAGCTTTCTTT
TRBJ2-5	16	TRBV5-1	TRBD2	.	CASRLGGQKTQETQYF	TGCGCCAGCCGACTGGGAGGGCAAAAAACTCAAGAGACCCAGTACTTC
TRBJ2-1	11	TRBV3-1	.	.	CASSQDSEQFF	TGTGCCAGCAGCCAAGATAGTGAGCAGTTCTTC
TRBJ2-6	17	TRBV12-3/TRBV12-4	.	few	CASRGNREVTGANVLTF	TGTGCCAGTAGGGGGAACAGGGAAGTTACTGGGGCCAACGTCCTGACTTTC
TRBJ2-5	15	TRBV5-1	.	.	CASSFGLYDQETQDF	TGCGCCAGCAGCTTCGGACTGTATGACCAAGAGACCCAGGACTTC
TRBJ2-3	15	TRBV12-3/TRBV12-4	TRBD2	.	CASSNLAGSGDTQYF	TGTGCCAGCAGCAACCTAGCGGGGTCGGGAGATACGCAGTATTTT
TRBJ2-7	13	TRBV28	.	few	CASSPEDTYEQYF	TGTGCCAGCAGTCCCGAGGACACCTACGAGCAGTACTTC
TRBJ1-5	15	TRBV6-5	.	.	CASSYWPGGAQPQHF	TGTGCCAGCAGTTACTGGCCGGGGGGGGCGCAGCCCCAGCATTTT
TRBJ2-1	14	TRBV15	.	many	CATSRDIVGSEQFF	TGTGCCACCAGCAGAGATATCGTTGGCAGTGAGCAGTTCTTC
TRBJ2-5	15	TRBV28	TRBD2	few	CASSFRAGAGKTQYF	TGTGCCAGCAGTTTTAGAGCGGGGGCCGGAAAGACCCAGTACTTC
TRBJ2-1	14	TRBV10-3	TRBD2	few	CAISELAGGNEQFF	TGTGCCATCAGTGAGCTAGCGGGGGGCAATGAGCAGTTCTTC
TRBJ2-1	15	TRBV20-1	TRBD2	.	CSAQTSQTPYNEQFF	TGCAGTGCTCAGACTAGCCAGACCCCCTACAATGAGCAGTTCTTC
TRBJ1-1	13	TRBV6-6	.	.	CASSYNQNTEAFF	TGTGCCAGCAGTTACAACCAGAACACTGAAGCTTTCTTT
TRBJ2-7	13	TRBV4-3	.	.	CASSQEGGAVQYF	TGCGCCAGCAGCCAAGAAGGCGGGGCGGTGCAGTACTTC
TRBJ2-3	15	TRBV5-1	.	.	CASSQGQPHTDTQYF	TGCGCCAGCAGCCAGGGACAACCCCACACAGATACGCAGTATTTT
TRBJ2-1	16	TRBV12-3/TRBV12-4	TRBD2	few	CASSQVPGLAGYEQFF	TGTGCCAGCAGCCAAGTCCCGGGACTAGCGGGCTATGAGCAGTTCTTC
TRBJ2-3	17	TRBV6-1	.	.	CASRQPVRGTATDTQYF	TGTGCCAGCAGACAACCAGTCCGGGGAACGGCCACAGATACGCAGTATTTT
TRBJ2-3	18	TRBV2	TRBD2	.	CASSAGTSGRFSTDTQYF	TGTGCCAGCAGTGCCGGGACTAGCGGGAGGTTTAGCACAGATACGCAGTATTTT
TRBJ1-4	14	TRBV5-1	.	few	CASSLSVGNEKLFF	TGCGCCAGCAGCTTGTCGGTCGGTAATGAAAAACTGTTTTTT
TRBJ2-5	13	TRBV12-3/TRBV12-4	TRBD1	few	CASRMTGTETQYF	TGTGCCAGCAGGATGACAGGGACGGAGACCCAGTACTTC
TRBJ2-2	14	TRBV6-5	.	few	CASSWDRYTGELFF	TGTGCCAGCAGTTGGGACCGCTACACTGGGGAGCTGTTTTTT
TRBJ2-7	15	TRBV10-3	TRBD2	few	CASSDGTSGSYEQYF	TGTGCCAGTTCAGACGGGACTAGCGGGAGTTACGAGCAGTACTTC
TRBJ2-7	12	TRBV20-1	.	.	CSATREVVEQYF	TGCAGTGCTACCAGGGAGGTGGTCGAGCAGTACTTC
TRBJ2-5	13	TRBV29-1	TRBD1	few	CSGETGAEETQYF	TGCAGCGGCGAGACAGGGGCAGAAGAGACCCAGTACTTC
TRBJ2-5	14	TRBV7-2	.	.	CASSLGPGVETQYF	TGTGCCAGCAGCTTGGGCCCGGGAGTCGAGACCCAGTACTTC
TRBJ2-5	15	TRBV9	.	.	CASSVEGNFWETQYF	TGTGCCAGCAGCGTAGAAGGGAATTTTTGGGAGACCCAGTACTTC
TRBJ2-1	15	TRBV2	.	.	CASSELRVRYNEQFF	TGTGCCAGCAGTGAATTACGAGTCCGCTACAATGAGCAGTTCTTC
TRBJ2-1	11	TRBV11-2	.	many	CASSPHNEQFF	TGTGCCAGCAGCCCCCACAATGAGCAGTTCTTC
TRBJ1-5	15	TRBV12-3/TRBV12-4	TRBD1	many	CASRATGDAFQPQHF	TGTGCCAGCAGGGCGACAGGGGATGCTTTTCAGCCCCAGCATTTT
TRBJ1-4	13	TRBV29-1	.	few	CSVALGGYEKLFF	TGCAGCGTTGCCTTGGGGGGGTATGAAAAACTGTTTTTT
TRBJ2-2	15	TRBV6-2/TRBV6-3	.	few	CASERDRRNTGELFF	TGTGCCAGTGAGAGAGACAGGAGGAACACCGGGGAGCTGTTTTTT
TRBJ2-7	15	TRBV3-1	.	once	CATCQSSRANYEQYF	TGTGCCACCTGCCAATCTAGCCGGGCCAATTACGAGCAGTACTTC
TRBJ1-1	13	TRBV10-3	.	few	CAIIGGFNTEAFF	TGTGCCATAATTGGGGGCTTTAACACTGAAGCTTTCTTT
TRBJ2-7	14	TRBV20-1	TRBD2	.	CGARPPSGSYEQYF	TGCGGTGCTAGACCCCCTAGCGGGAGCTACGAGCAGTACTTC
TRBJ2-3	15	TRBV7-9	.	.	CASGPWAGSTDTQYF	TGTGCCAGTGGCCCTTGGGCAGGGAGCACAGATACGCAGTATTTT
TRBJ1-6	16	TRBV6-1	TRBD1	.	CASRGQGRSYNSPLHF	TGTGCCAGCAGGGGACAGGGGAGGTCCTATAATTCACCCCTCCACTTT
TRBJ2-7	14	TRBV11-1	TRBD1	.	CASSSGQGRDEQYF	TGTGCCAGCAGCTCGGGACAGGGACGAGACGAGCAGTACTTC
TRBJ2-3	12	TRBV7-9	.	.	CASSHTADTQYF	TGTGCCAGCAGCCATACTGCGGATACGCAGTATTTT
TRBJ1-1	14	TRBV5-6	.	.	CASSLPEMNTEAFF	TGTGCCAGCAGCTTGCCAGAGATGAACACTGAAGCTTTCTTT
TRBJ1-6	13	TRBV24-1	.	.	CATLGDRRSPLHF	TGTGCCACCCTTGGTGACAGGCGATCACCCCTCCACTTT